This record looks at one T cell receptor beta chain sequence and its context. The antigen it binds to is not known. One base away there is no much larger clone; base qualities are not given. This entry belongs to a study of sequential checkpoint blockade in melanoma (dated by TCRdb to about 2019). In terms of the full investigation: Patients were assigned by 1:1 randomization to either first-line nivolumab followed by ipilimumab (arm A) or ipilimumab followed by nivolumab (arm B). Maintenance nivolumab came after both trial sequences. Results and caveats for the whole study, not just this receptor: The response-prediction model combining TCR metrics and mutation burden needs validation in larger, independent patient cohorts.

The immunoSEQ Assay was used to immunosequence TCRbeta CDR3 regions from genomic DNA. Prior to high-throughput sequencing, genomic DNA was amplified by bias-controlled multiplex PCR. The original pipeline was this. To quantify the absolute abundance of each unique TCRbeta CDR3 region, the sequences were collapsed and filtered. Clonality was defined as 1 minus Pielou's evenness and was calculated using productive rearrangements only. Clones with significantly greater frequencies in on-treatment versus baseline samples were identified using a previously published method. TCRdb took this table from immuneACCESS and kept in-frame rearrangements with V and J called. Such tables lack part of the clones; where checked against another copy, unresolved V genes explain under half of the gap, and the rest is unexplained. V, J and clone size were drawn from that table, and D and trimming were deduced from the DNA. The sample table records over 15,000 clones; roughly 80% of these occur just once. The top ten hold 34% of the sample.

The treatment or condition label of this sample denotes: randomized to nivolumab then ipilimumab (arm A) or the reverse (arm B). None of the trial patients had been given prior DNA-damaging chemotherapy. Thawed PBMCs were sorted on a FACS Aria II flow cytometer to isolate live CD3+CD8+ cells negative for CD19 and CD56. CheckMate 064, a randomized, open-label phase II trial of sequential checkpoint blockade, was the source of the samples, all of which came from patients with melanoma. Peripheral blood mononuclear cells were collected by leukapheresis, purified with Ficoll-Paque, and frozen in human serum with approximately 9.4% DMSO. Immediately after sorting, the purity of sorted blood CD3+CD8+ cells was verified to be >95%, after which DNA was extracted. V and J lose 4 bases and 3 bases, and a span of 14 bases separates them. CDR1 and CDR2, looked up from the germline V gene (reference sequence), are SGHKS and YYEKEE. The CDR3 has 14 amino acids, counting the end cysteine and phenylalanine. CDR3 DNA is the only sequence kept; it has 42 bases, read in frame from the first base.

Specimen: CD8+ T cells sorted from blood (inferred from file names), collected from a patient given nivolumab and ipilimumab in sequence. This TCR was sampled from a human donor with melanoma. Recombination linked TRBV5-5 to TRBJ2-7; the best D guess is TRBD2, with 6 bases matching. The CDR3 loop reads CASSGGHGGYEQYF. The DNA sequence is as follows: TGTGCCAGCAGCGGAGGACACGGGGGCTACGAGCAGTACTTC.